These 23 T cell receptor beta chains share one sample of origin, sequenced in a study of shared clonotypes between healthy human individuals. Clones were read by immunoSEQ multiplex PCR, and TCRdb kept only the in-frame ones, dropping some. The sample shows 550,000 to 800,000 clones, around 72% of them seen only once. What was sequenced was memory CD4+ T cells sorted from blood. Subset noted: CD45RA-negative fraction. The receptors were sampled from a woman aged 25 to 39 in good health.

The rearrangement links TRBV5-1 to TRBJ1-4; 8 bases align to TRBD1. This CDR3 comprises 16 residues. Losses at the gene ends were 4 bases for V and 0 bases for J; bases not matched to a gene: 5. Germline CDR1 is SGHRS and CDR2 is YFSETQ. DNA for the CDR3: TGCGCCAGCAGCCCTCGACAGGGGACAACTAATGAAAAACTGTTTTTT. This gives the protein CASSPRQGTTNEKLFF.

The chain has TRBV29-1 and TRBJ2-1, with TRBD2 matching over 7 bases. The CDR3 has 13 amino acids. Germline V CDR1 and CDR2: SQVTM, ANQGSEA. J was trimmed by 10 bases and V by 2 bases; bases with no gene match: 8. CDR3 sequence (DNA): TGCAGCGTTGAATTTAAGGGACTACGAGAGCAGTTCTTC. Translating it yields CSVEFKGLREQFF.

The CDR3 loop is CASSSQPGVENGYTF. CDR3 DNA: TGTGCCAGCAGTTCCCAACCGGGGGTGGAGAATGGCTACACCTTC. The chain combines TRBV28 with TRBJ1-2; tentatively, D is TRBD1 (5 bases). CDR3 length: 15 residues. CDR1 MDHEN and CDR2 SYDVKM come from the germline V gene. Trimming cost V 4 bases and J 6 bases, with 18 bases left between them.

The chain couples TRBV5-1 to TRBJ2-1; D gene ambiguous. V was clipped by 4 bases and J by 6 bases, with 20 bases between them. Germline assignment: CDR1 SGHRS and CDR2 YFSETQ. This CDR3 has 16 amino acids. CDR3 residues: CASSKKGGSDGNEQFF. CDR3 coding DNA: TGCGCCAGCAGCAAGAAAGGCGGTTCTGATGGCAATGAGCAGTTCTTC. Based on the CDR3 plus reference TRBV5-1 and TRBJ2-1, the full variable domain is KAGVTQTPRYLIKTRGQQVTLSCSPISGHRSVSWYQQTPGQGLQFLFEYFSETQRNKGNFPGRFSGRQFSNSRSEMNVSTLELGDSALYLCASSKKGGSDGNEQFFGPGTRLTVL.

The chain employs TRBV19 and TRBJ1-5, with a possible D match to TRBD1 (6 bases). This CDR3 has 14 amino acids. V was clipped by 5 bases and J by 11 bases, with 19 bases between them. CDR1 is LNHDA, CDR2 SQIVND, per germline (reference sequence). This CDR3 is CASSSGDLRGTQHF. The DNA for the CDR3 is TGTGCCAGTAGTTCTGGGGACTTGAGGGGGACCCAGCATTTT.

This clone was seen only a few times. The V and J genes are TRBV29-1 and TRBJ2-1, with D possibly TRBD1 on 5 matching bases. The CDR3 has 17 amino acids. Trimming pared 4 bases from V and 4 bases from J, leaving 23 bases between. In germline, CDR1 is SQVTM, CDR2 ANQGSEA. CDR3 nucleotide sequence: TGCAGCGTTGTCGGACAAGATGGAATACGGGCATACAATGAGCAGTTCTTC. Its translation is CSVVGQDGIRAYNEQFF.

The chain joins TRBV5-8 to TRBJ2-3; D not certain. The CDR3 length is 13 residues. The V gene's germline CDR1 is SGHTS and CDR2 YDEGEE. Trimming cost V 4 bases and J 2 bases, with 8 bases left between them. The CDR3 reads CASSGVVTDTQYF. Written as DNA, the CDR3 is TGTGCCAGCAGCGGAGTGGTCACAGATACGCAGTATTTT.

This chain joins TRBV2 and TRBJ2-7, with 8 positions matching TRBD2. Trimming at V came to 3 bases and at J to 4 bases, leaving 20 bases not matched to a gene. This CDR3 contains 19 residues. The germline V gene has CDR1 SNHLY and CDR2 FYNNEI. CDR3 loop: CASSDRWGQAGLERYEQYF. CDR3 DNA sequence: TGTGCCAGCAGTGATCGTTGGGGTCAGGCGGGACTAGAGAGGTACGAGCAGTACTTC.

V and J are TRBV6-1 and TRBJ1-2, with 8 positions matching TRBD1. The germline CDR1 and CDR2 sequences are MNHNS and SASEGT. The CDR3 has 14 residues. The V and J ends lost 7 bases and 8 bases, in that order; junction bases with no gene match: 12. The CDR3 coding sequence is TGTGCCAGCACCTTTTCACAGGGGGAGCGGGGCTACACCTTC. It is translated as CASTFSQGERGYTF.

The V and J genes are TRBV19 and TRBJ2-7, with a weak D call TRBD2 (5 bases). The length of the CDR3 is 15 residues. V lost 3 bases and J lost 6, with 18 bases in between. Germline CDR1 is LNHDA and CDR2 is SQIVND (reference sequence). The CDR3 nucleotides are TGTGCCAGTAGTATTATTTGGAGCGAGGGCTTCGAGCAGTACTTC. Its protein is CASSIIWSEGFEQYF.

This clone was detected a few times. V gene TRBV10-2 combines with J gene TRBJ1-6; the D is unclear. The germline V gene has CDR1 WSHSY and CDR2 SAAADI. This CDR3 has 16 amino acids. Deletions cut 0 bases from V and 10 bases from J, with 16 bases between. CDR3 in amino acids: CASSESAVGLGSPLHF. The CDR3 DNA reads as TGCGCCAGCAGTGAGTCGGCGGTAGGGCTTGGGTCACCCCTCCACTTT.

This clone was detected a few times. The chain combines TRBV11-2 with TRBJ1-3; 9 bases map to TRBD1. The J segment lost 4 bases and the V segment lost 6 bases, leaving 4 bases of the junction unmatched. Germline loops: CDR1 SGHAT, CDR2 FQNNGV. This CDR3 is built from 14 residues. CDR3 coding DNA: TGTGCCAGCAGGGCGGACAGGGGAGGAAACACCATATATTTT. The encoded protein is CASRADRGGNTIYF.

There are a few counts of this clone. The chain carries TRBV6-5 and TRBJ1-4; D gene uncertain. CDR3 length: 14 amino acids. Germline-derived CDR1 and CDR2 are MNHEY and SVGAGI. The germline V and J ends were trimmed by 6 bases and 8 bases, with 16 bases remaining between them. The CDR3 coding sequence is TGTGCCAGCAGGATTACCCCACGGACCGAAAAACTGTTTTTT. Its protein product is CASRITPRTEKLFF.

The chain recombines TRBV2 with TRBJ2-3, with D perhaps TRBD1 (5 bases). Looked up from germline, CDR1 is SNHLY and CDR2 is FYNNEI. V lost 7 bases, J lost 5 bases, and 13 bases lay in between. There are 13 residues in the CDR3. CDR3 nucleotide sequence: TGTGCCAGCAAGGGCAGGGTTATAGATACGCAGTATTTT. Translation gives CASKGRVIDTQYF. Supplemented by reference TRBV2 and TRBJ2-3, the full variable domain reads EPEVTQTPSHQVTQMGQEVILRCVPISNHLYFYWYRQILGQKVEFLVSFYNNEISEKSEIFDDQFSVERPDGSNFTLKIRSTKLEDSAMYFCASKGRVIDTQYFGPGTRLTVL.

This clone was seen a few times. This chain joins TRBV10-3 and TRBJ1-1; D gene ambiguous. This CDR3 is 13 amino acids long. The germline V gene has CDR1 ENHRY and CDR2 SYGVKD. V shed 3 bases and J shed 1 base, with 6 bases lying between them. CDR3 region: CAISDFQNTEAFF. DNA for the CDR3: TGTGCCATCAGTGATTTCCAGAACACTGAAGCTTTCTTT.

V gene TRBV7-6 combines with J gene TRBJ2-7, with D perhaps TRBD1 (6 bases). V gave up 5 bases and J gave up 3 bases, with 20 bases separating them. CDR1 is SGHVS and CDR2 is FNYEAQ in the germline V gene. This CDR3 has 16 residues. CDR3 in amino acids: CASSLQGRASNYEQYF. The CDR3 DNA sequence: TGTGCCAGCAGCCTACAGGGACGGGCGTCCAACTACGAGCAGTACTTC.

This clone was counted once. The V call is TRBV5-1, the J call TRBJ1-4, with no clear D. CDR1 and CDR2 (germline): SGHRS, YFSETQ. V gave up 0 bases and J gave up 0 bases, with 12 bases separating them. The CDR3 has 17 amino acids. CDR3 coding DNA: TGCGCCAGCAGCTTGGGACGTCTTCCCGCAACTAATGAAAAACTGTTTTTT. Protein sequence: CASSLGRLPATNEKLFF. Supplemented by reference TRBV5-1 and TRBJ1-4, the full variable domain reads KAGVTQTPRYLIKTRGQQVTLSCSPISGHRSVSWYQQTPGQGLQFLFEYFSETQRNKGNFPGRFSGRQFSNSRSEMNVSTLELGDSALYLCASSLGRLPATNEKLFFGSGTQLSVL.

There are many counts of this clone. The J gene is TRBJ2-7, the V gene TRBV29-1; D could derive from TRBD1 or TRBD2 (5 bases each). The germline CDR1 and CDR2 sequences are SQVTM and ANQGSEA. The V end lost 1 base, the J end lost 5 bases, and 12 bases lay between the germline ends. The CDR3 totals 13 residues. The CDR3 is CSVEGGVQNEQYF. The DNA of the CDR3 is TGCAGCGTTGAAGGAGGGGTCCAAAACGAGCAGTACTTC.

The chain uses TRBV19 and TRBJ1-3; D unresolved. There are 12 residues in the CDR3. The germline V gene has CDR1 LNHDA and CDR2 SQIVND (reference sequence). V shed 11 bases and J shed 0 bases, with 8 bases lying between them. This chain's CDR3 is CASRDSGNTIYF. The DNA of the CDR3 is TGTGCCTCGAGGGACTCTGGAAACACCATATATTTT.

V usage is TRBV6-6 and J usage is TRBJ2-3, with 9 nucleotides matching TRBD2. Trimming took 4 bases from V and 4 from J; bases not matched to a gene: 6. This CDR3 contains 15 residues. The germline V gene has CDR1 MNHNY and CDR2 SVGAGI (reference sequence). The CDR3: CASSSAGGMADTQYF. Here the CDR3 DNA reads TGTGCCAGCAGTTCAGCGGGAGGAATGGCAGATACGCAGTATTTT.

V gene TRBV7-9 combines with J gene TRBJ2-1, with TRBD1 matching 7 bases. V lost 11 bases and J lost 4; bases outside the gene matches: 5. The CDR3 has 12 amino acids. The germline V gene encodes CDR1 SEHNR and CDR2 FQNEAQ (reference sequence). In nucleotides, the CDR3 is TGTGCCGGCGCAGGGGGATACAATGAGCAGTTCTTC. This codes for CAGAGGYNEQFF.

This clone occurred a few times. The CDR3 loop is CASSEVVRAFF. CDR3 nucleotides: TGTGCCAGCAGTGAAGTAGTAAGGGCTTTCTTT. The gene calls are TRBV6-1 and TRBJ1-1; D not resolved. The CDR3 length is 11 residues. CDR1 is MNHNS and CDR2 is SASEGT in the germline V gene. The V end was cut by 1 base, the J end by 11 bases, with 8 bases between.

In DNA form, the CDR3 reads TGTGCCAGCAGTGAATACGAGACTAGCGGGAGAATAGAGCAGTTCTTC. Translated: CASSEYETSGRIEQFF. The gene calls are TRBV25-1 and TRBJ2-1; 12 nucleotides line up with TRBD2. The CDR3 runs to 16 residues. Per germline, CDR1 MGHDK and CDR2 SYGVNS. The J segment lost 10 bases and the V segment lost 0 bases, leaving 7 bases of the junction unmatched.